Following are 13 T cell receptor beta chains from one sample sequenced in a study of blood T cell repertoires in COVID-19 (dated by TCRdb to between 2020 and 2021). The protocol used for the library was the immunoSEQ multiplex PCR assay. TCRdb provides this immuneACCESS table in a form limited to in-frame rearrangements. Some clones are lacking; in checked studies, under half of them reflect an unresolved V gene, and why the rest are absent is not known. In all, the sample holds over 85,000 clones, and around 88% of those were seen once. The ten largest clones capture 6.5% to 9.5% of the sample. Sample: peripheral blood. The receptors derive from an older woman with acute or convalescent COVID-19.

This sequence joins TRBV11-2 and TRBJ1-6, with 8 bases identical to TRBD1. This CDR3 is built from 18 residues. The V gene end was trimmed by 0 bases and the J gene end by 0 bases; junction bases not matched to a gene: 4. Germline V CDR1 and CDR2: SGHAT, FQNNGV. CDR3 nucleotides: TGTGCCAGCAGCTTAGAGAACAGGGGGAGCTCCTATAATTCACCCCTCCACTTT. Translated, it gives CASSLENRGSSYNSPLHF.

The gene calls are TRBV10-2 and TRBJ2-4, with 8 bases lining up with TRBD1. CDR1 WSHSY and CDR2 SAAADI come from the germline V gene. After removal of 2 bases from V and 1 base from J, the junction contained 16 bases not matched to a gene. This CDR3 spans 20 amino acids. CDR3 bases: TGCGCCAGCAGTGAGGCCGAGGACAGGGTCGTGTTTCTGGCCAAAAACATTCAGTACTTC. It translates to CASSEAEDRVVFLAKNIQYF.

This clone was recorded once. The V call is TRBV28, the J call TRBJ1-4; 7 bases are a match to TRBD1. Losses at the gene ends were 5 bases for V and 0 bases for J; bases not matched to a gene: 12. Germline V gene sequence: CDR1 MDHEN, CDR2 SYDVKM. CDR3 size: 18 residues. CDR3 bases: TGTGCCAGCAGTGTCGGGACAGTGATTTATACAACTAATGAAAAACTGTTTTTT. Protein: CASSVGTVIYTTNEKLFF.

The table lists this clone with a few counts. The chain links TRBV11-3 to TRBJ1-1, with D perhaps TRBD1 (6 bases). This CDR3 has 13 amino acids. The germline V gene encodes CDR1 SGHNT and CDR2 YENEEA. Trimming removed 5 bases from V and 4 bases from J, with 11 bases in between. The CDR3: CASSPKGGTEAFF. As DNA, the CDR3 is TGTGCCAGCAGCCCGAAAGGGGGCACTGAAGCTTTCTTT.

J is TRBJ2-1 and V is TRBV5-1, with D perhaps matching TRBD2 (6 bases). Germline CDR1 SGHRS, CDR2 YFSETQ. The V gene lost 1 base and the J gene lost 4 bases, with 12 bases spanning the gap. The length of the CDR3 is 15 residues. The CDR3 nucleotides read TGCGCCAGCAGCTTGACGGTAGCGGAGTACAATGAGCAGTTCTTC. Protein: CASSLTVAEYNEQFF.

This clone was recorded only once. This chain links TRBV14 with TRBJ1-5; D uncertain. This CDR3 region has 11 residues. Germline V gene lookup returns CDR1 SGHDN and CDR2 FVKESK. The germline V and J ends were trimmed by 4 bases and 6 bases, with 4 bases remaining between them. CDR3 loop: CASSPLQPQHF. The CDR3 bases are TGTGCCAGCAGCCCCCTTCAGCCCCAGCATTTT.

The sample holds a few counts of this clone. The rearrangement links TRBV28 to TRBJ1-1; no definite D call. This CDR3 is 13 amino acids long. CDR1 is MDHEN, CDR2 SYDVKM, per germline. V lost 4 bases and J 0 bases, leaving 6 bases between the germline ends. The CDR3: CASSYSLNTEAFF. CDR3 in DNA: TGTGCCAGCAGTTACAGTTTGAACACTGAAGCTTTCTTT.

This chain joins TRBV7-3 and TRBJ2-5, with TRBD2 identical over 10 bases. This CDR3 is 15 amino acids long. CDR1 SGHTA and CDR2 FQGTGA come from the germline V gene. With 5 bases clipped from V and 2 bases from J, the junction kept 5 bases outside the gene matches. The CDR3, as DNA: TGTGCCAGCAGCCCGGGACTAGCGATTCAAGAGACCCAGTACTTC. This gives the protein CASSPGLAIQETQYF.

The gene calls are TRBV28 and TRBJ1-2, with D perhaps TRBD1 (6 bases). Trimming shortened V by 1 base and J by 2 bases, and 8 bases separated the two germline ends. Germline V gene lookup returns CDR1 MDHEN and CDR2 SYDVKM. The CDR3 has 14 amino acids. The CDR3 is CASSLYTGNYGYTF. The CDR3 DNA reads as TGTGCCAGCAGTTTATATACAGGGAACTATGGCTACACCTTC.

The rearrangement joins TRBV27 to TRBJ1-2; 7 bases agree with TRBD1. The J segment lost 4 bases and the V segment lost 5 bases, leaving 10 bases of the junction unmatched. Per germline, CDR1 MNHEY and CDR2 SMNVEV (reference sequence). The CDR3 loop spans 15 amino acids. In DNA, the CDR3 is TGTGCCAGCAGTCCCACCGGACAGGCTTTCTATGGCTACACCTTC. Translated: CASSPTGQAFYGYTF.

V gene TRBV28 combines with J gene TRBJ2-7; D not resolved. V shed 5 bases and J shed 1 base, with 6 bases lying between them. Looked up from germline, CDR1 is MDHEN and CDR2 is SYDVKM. The length of the CDR3 is 12 residues. The CDR3 region is CASSTQSYEQYF. Written as DNA, the CDR3 is TGTGCCAGCAGTACACAATCCTACGAGCAGTACTTC.

The chain uses TRBV3-1 (or the pseudogene TRBV3-2) and TRBJ1-1; D might be TRBD1 (6 bases). This CDR3 has 15 amino acids. Germline V gene sequence: CDR1 LGHDT, CDR2 YNNKEL (reference sequence). The germline V and J ends were trimmed by 4 bases and 0 bases, with 12 bases remaining between them. CDR3 in amino acids: CASSPRQVLNTEAFF. CDR3 sequence (DNA): TGTGCCAGCAGCCCAAGACAGGTTCTGAACACTGAAGCTTTCTTT.

The rearrangement links TRBV11-2 to TRBJ2-7, with TRBD2 as a possible D gene (6 bases). The CDR3 is made up of 14 amino acids. Trimming shortened V by 5 bases and J by 7 bases, and 18 bases separated the two germline ends. Germline loops: CDR1 SGHAT, CDR2 FQNNGV. CDR3 nucleotides: TGTGCCAGCAGCGCTATAAGGGAGGTGGGGGAGCAGTACTTC. Protein product: CASSAIREVGEQYF.